This is a list of T cell receptor beta chains from one sample in a study of T cell responses to AZD1222 COVID-19 vaccine. The assay was immunoSEQ multiplex PCR, and TCRdb's table has in-frame clones only and misses some. There are roughly 150,000 clones in the sample; 90% to 95% occur only once, and approximately 1.5% lies in the top ten. This material consisted of peripheral blood, taken on day 0 of AZD1222 vaccination. The receptors shown here come from an adult in good health. CDR3s include the opening cysteine and the closing phenylalanine or tryptophan. Clone size is shown for a subset of rows, as once, few, many or a class of expanded clone.

CDR3 protein: CSVRGIATNEKLFF
J gene: TRBJ1-4
V gene: TRBV29-1
clone size: NA

CDR3 protein: CASSVEAGGDGYTF
J gene: TRBJ1-2
V gene: TRBV9
clone size: NA

CDR3 protein: CATSDPRVKSGELFF
J gene: TRBJ2-2
V gene: TRBV24-1
clone size: NA

CDR3 protein: CSVDQGNTQYF
J gene: TRBJ2-3
V gene: TRBV29-1
clone size: NA

CDR3 protein: CASSLDPGTATQYF
J gene: TRBJ2-3
V gene: TRBV27
clone size: NA

CDR3 protein: CASSPTPYHEQFF
J gene: TRBJ2-1
V gene: TRBV28
clone size: NA

CDR3 protein: CASNNDRGPGQPQHF
J gene: TRBJ1-5
V gene: TRBV19
clone size: NA

CDR3 protein: CASSQDPAGGLREQYF
J gene: TRBJ2-7
V gene: TRBV4-3
clone size: NA

CDR3 protein: CASSTRTESTQYF
J gene: TRBJ2-3
V gene: TRBV7-2
clone size: NA

CDR3 protein: CATRASATDTQYF
J gene: TRBJ2-3
V gene: TRBV27
clone size: NA

CDR3 protein: CASSPPQGEQYF
J gene: TRBJ2-7
V gene: TRBV18
clone size: NA

CDR3 protein: CASSLEGRTGSFHEQYF
J gene: TRBJ2-7
V gene: TRBV5-1
clone size: once

CDR3 protein: CASSQRNNQETQYF
J gene: TRBJ2-5
V gene: TRBV3-1/TRBV3-2
clone size: NA

CDR3 protein: CASRSGTGVEKLFF
J gene: TRBJ1-4
V gene: TRBV7-2
clone size: NA

CDR3 protein: CASSPGQGAASPLHF
J gene: TRBJ1-6
V gene: TRBV28
clone size: NA

CDR3 protein: CASSLMSHGVSYEQYF
J gene: TRBJ2-7
V gene: TRBV7-8
clone size: NA

CDR3 protein: CASSQRPTAYHSYEQYF
J gene: TRBJ2-7
V gene: TRBV4-1
clone size: NA

CDR3 protein: CASHLRQVRYTEAFF
J gene: TRBJ1-1
V gene: TRBV6-5
clone size: NA

CDR3 protein: CASSLRGQVANTGELFF
J gene: TRBJ2-2
V gene: TRBV7-9
clone size: NA

CDR3 protein: CASTELAGGSEQYF
J gene: TRBJ2-7
V gene: TRBV28
clone size: NA

CDR3 protein: CASNPPLAGGLNEQFF
J gene: TRBJ2-1
V gene: TRBV11-2
clone size: NA

CDR3 protein: CAIYAGTGVFEQYF
J gene: TRBJ2-7
V gene: TRBV10-3
clone size: NA

CDR3 protein: CASSQVPGGANTGELFF
J gene: TRBJ2-2
V gene: TRBV4-3
clone size: NA

CDR3 protein: CAWSAVPGQGREKLFF
J gene: TRBJ1-4
V gene: TRBV30
clone size: once

CDR3 protein: CASSLALSSYEQYF
J gene: TRBJ2-7
V gene: TRBV11-1
clone size: NA

CDR3 protein: CASSSGLAGASIPTDTQYF
J gene: TRBJ2-3
V gene: TRBV19
clone size: NA

CDR3 protein: CASSYPDGNEKLFF
J gene: TRBJ1-4
V gene: TRBV6-6
clone size: NA

CDR3 protein: CASSNRATNEKLFF
J gene: TRBJ1-4
V gene: TRBV21-1
clone size: NA

CDR3 protein: CASSPRVSVGTGELFF
J gene: TRBJ2-2
V gene: TRBV7-2
clone size: once

CDR3 protein: CASSFLAESYEQYF
J gene: TRBJ2-7
V gene: TRBV6-5
clone size: once

CDR3 protein: CASSIGPTGGIEPQHF
J gene: TRBJ1-5
V gene: TRBV19
clone size: NA

CDR3 protein: CASGLLGGGKTQYF
J gene: TRBJ2-5
V gene: TRBV28
clone size: NA

CDR3 protein: CASSLGYGRKNQPQHF
J gene: TRBJ1-5
V gene: TRBV11-2
clone size: NA

CDR3 protein: CASSQDGGGQPQHF
J gene: TRBJ1-5
V gene: TRBV4-3
clone size: NA

CDR3 protein: CASSQRSFWGQGGGNTEAFF
J gene: TRBJ1-1
V gene: TRBV4-2
clone size: NA

CDR3 protein: CASTDRPRQGEQFF
J gene: TRBJ2-1
V gene: TRBV27
clone size: NA

CDR3 protein: CASSLGGEKLFF
J gene: TRBJ1-4
V gene: TRBV11-2
clone size: NA

CDR3 protein: CASSLNSYEQYF
J gene: TRBJ2-7
V gene: TRBV5-6
clone size: NA

CDR3 protein: CSVEAMAGGAGEAFF
J gene: TRBJ1-1
V gene: TRBV29-1
clone size: NA

CDR3 protein: CASSFGGNTIYF
J gene: TRBJ1-3
V gene: TRBV12-3/TRBV12-4
clone size: few

CDR3 protein: CASSSRQATHMNTEAFF
J gene: TRBJ1-1
V gene: TRBV5-1
clone size: NA

CDR3 protein: CASSRDRGGLYGYTF
J gene: TRBJ1-2
V gene: TRBV14
clone size: NA

CDR3 protein: CASSYWGRGWETQYF
J gene: TRBJ2-5
V gene: TRBV6-5
clone size: NA

CDR3 protein: CAWRTQKFSPLHF
J gene: TRBJ1-6
V gene: TRBV30
clone size: NA

CDR3 protein: CASGSSTHEQYF
J gene: TRBJ2-7
V gene: TRBV6-6
clone size: NA

CDR3 protein: CATSDPGSGNTIYF
J gene: TRBJ1-3
V gene: TRBV24-1
clone size: NA

CDR3 protein: CASSTGVIGNQPQHF
J gene: TRBJ1-5
V gene: TRBV19
clone size: NA

CDR3 protein: CASAGTNQPQHF
J gene: TRBJ1-5
V gene: TRBV19
clone size: NA

CDR3 protein: CSVAQTLGSYTF
J gene: TRBJ1-2
V gene: TRBV29-1
clone size: NA

CDR3 protein: CASSASPVADTQYF
J gene: TRBJ2-3
V gene: TRBV9
clone size: NA

CDR3 protein: CASPNQPQHF
J gene: TRBJ1-5
V gene: TRBV6-4
clone size: NA

CDR3 protein: CASSPNGAGNTIYF
J gene: TRBJ1-3
V gene: TRBV9
clone size: NA